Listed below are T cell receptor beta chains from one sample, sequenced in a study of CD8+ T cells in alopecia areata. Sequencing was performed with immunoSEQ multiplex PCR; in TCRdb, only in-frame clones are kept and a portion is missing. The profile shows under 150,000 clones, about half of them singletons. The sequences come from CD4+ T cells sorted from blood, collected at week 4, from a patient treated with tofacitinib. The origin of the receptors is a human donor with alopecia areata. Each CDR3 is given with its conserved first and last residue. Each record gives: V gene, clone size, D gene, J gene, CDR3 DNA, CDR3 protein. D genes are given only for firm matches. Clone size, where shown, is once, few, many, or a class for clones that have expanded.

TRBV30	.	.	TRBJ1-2	TGTGCCTGGAGTGAGAGGGGAAACTATGGCTACACCTTC	CAWSERGNYGYTF
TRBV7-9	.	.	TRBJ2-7	.	CASRFGQGAVYF
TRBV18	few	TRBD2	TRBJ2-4	TGTGCCAGCTCACCACCCCAAGCGGGGGCCCAGTACTTC	CASSPPQAGAQYF
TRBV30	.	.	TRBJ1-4	TGTGCCTTACAGGGACCAACTAATGAAAAACTGTTTTTT	CALQGPTNEKLFF
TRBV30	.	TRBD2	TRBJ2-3	TGTGCCTGGAGTGTACGCGGGAGTTCGAATACGCAGTATTTT	CAWSVRGSSNTQYF
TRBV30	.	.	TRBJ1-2	TGTGCCTGGAGTCAGTCCCGGGCCTTGGGTGGCTACACCTTC	CAWSQSRALGGYTF
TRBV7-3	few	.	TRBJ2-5	TGTGCCAGCAGCAAGGGGTCTGGGGAGACCCAGTACTTC	CASSKGSGETQYF
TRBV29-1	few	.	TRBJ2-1	TGCAGCGTTGACACCAAGAACGGGTACAATGAGCAGTTCTTC	CSVDTKNGYNEQFF
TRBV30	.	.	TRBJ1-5	TGTGCCTGGAGTGTCAATCGGGGTCAGCCCCAGCATTTT	CAWSVNRGQPQHF
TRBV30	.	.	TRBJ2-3	TGTGCCTGGAGTGTTGGAGGGCCGGATACGCAGTATTTT	CAWSVGGPDTQYF
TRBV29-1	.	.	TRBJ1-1	TGCAGCGTTGTGGGCATCATGAACACTGAAGCTTTCTTT	CSVVGIMNTEAFF
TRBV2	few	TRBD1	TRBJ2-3	TGTGCCTGTTCGGGACAGGGGTCCAATACGCAGTATTTT	CACSGQGSNTQYF
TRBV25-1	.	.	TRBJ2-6	TGTGCCAGCAGTGCCGGACAGCTTCGCTCTGGGGCCAACGTCCTGACTTTC	CASSAGQLRSGANVLTF
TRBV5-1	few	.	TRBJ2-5	TGCGCCAGCAGCTTGCGCCAGCAAGAGACCCAGTACTTC	CASSLRQQETQYF